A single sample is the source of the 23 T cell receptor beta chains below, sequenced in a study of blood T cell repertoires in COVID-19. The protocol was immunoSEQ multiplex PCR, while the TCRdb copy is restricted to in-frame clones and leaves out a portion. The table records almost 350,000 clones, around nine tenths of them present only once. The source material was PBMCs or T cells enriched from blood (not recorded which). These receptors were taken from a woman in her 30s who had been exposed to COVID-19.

This chain's CDR3 is CASSTTKYEQYF. CDR3 in DNA: TGTGCCAGCAGCACTACTAAATACGAGCAGTACTTC. The chain has TRBV13 and TRBJ2-7; no clear D. CDR1 and CDR2 from the germline V gene are PRHDT and FYEKMQ (reference sequence). This CDR3 is built from 12 residues. V was clipped by 5 bases and J by 4 bases, with 9 bases between them.

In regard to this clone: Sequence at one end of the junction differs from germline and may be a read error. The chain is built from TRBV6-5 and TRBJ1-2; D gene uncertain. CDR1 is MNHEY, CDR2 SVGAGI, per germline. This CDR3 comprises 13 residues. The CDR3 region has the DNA TGTGCCAGCAGTCGTCCCCTGGGCCGTTTGCCAAACTTC. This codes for CASSRPLGRLPNF.

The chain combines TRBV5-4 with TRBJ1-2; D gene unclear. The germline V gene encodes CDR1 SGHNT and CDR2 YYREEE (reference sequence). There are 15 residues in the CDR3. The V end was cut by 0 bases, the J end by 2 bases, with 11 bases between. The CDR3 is CASSLERVYNYGYTF. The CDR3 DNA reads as TGTGCCAGCAGCTTGGAGCGGGTCTACAACTATGGCTACACCTTC.

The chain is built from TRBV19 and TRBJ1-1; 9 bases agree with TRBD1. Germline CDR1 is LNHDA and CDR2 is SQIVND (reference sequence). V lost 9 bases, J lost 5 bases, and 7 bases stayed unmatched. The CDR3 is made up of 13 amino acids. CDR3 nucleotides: TGTGCCAGCCGGGGACAGGGACGGACTGAAGCTTTCTTT. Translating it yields CASRGQGRTEAFF.

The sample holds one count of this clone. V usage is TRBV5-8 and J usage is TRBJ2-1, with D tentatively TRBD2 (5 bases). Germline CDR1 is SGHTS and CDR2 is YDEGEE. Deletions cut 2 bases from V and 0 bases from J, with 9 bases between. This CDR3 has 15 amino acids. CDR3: CASSFRGNSYNEQFF. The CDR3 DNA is TGTGCCAGCAGCTTCAGAGGGAACTCCTACAATGAGCAGTTCTTC. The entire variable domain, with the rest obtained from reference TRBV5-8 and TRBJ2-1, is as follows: EAGVTQSPTHLIKTRGQQATLRCSPISGHTSVYWYQQALGLGLQFLLWYDEGEERNRGNFPPRFSGRQFPNYSSELNVNALELEDSALYLCASSFRGNSYNEQFFGPGTRLTVL.

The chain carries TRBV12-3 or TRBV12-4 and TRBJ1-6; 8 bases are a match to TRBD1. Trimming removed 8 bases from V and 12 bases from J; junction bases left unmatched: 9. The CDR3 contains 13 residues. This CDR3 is CASRGRGREPLHF. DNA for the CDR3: TGTGCCAGCCGGGGCAGGGGGCGCGAACCCCTCCACTTT.

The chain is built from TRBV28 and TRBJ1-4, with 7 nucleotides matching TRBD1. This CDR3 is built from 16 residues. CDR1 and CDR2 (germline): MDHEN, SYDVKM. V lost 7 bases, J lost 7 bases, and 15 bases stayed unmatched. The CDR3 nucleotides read TGTGCCAGCACCCTCTTTATGGGGACAGCCTCTGAAAAACTGTTTTTT. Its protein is CASTLFMGTASEKLFF.

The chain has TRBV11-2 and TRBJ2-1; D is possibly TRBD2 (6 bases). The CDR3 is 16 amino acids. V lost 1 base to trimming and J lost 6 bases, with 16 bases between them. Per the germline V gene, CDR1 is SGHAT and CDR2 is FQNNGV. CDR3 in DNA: TGTGCCAGCAGCTTAGTCGGGGGAGGACCGCCCAATGAGCAGTTCTTC. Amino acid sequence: CASSLVGGGPPNEQFF.

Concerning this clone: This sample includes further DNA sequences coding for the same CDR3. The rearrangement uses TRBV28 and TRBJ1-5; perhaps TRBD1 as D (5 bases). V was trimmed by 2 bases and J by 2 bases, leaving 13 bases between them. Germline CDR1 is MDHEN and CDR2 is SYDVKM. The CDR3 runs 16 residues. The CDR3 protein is CASSLVGGGGNQPQHF. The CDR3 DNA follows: TGTGCCAGCAGTTTAGTTGGGGGAGGAGGCAATCAGCCCCAGCATTTT.

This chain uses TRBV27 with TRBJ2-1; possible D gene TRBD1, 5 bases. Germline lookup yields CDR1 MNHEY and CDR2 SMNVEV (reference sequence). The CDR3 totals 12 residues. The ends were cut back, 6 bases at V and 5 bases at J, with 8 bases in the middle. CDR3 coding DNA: TGTGCCAGCAGGGGGCTTCACAATGAGCAGTTCTTC. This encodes CASRGLHNEQFF.

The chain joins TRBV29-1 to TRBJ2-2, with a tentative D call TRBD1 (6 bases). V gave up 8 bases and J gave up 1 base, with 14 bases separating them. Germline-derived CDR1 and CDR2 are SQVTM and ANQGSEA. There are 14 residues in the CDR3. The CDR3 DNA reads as TGCAGCTTCCTAGGGGGAGTGAACACCGGGGAGCTGTTTTTT. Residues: CSFLGGVNTGELFF.

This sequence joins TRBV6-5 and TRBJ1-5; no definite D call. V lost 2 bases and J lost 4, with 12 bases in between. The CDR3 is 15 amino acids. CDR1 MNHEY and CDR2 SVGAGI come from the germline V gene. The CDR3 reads CASSYPVGLNQPQHF. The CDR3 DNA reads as TGTGCCAGCAGTTACCCTGTCGGACTTAATCAGCCCCAGCATTTT.

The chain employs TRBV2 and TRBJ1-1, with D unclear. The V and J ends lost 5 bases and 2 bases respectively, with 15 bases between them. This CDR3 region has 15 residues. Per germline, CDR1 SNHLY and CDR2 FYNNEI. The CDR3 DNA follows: TGTGCCAGCAGTCCAACCCAAACAGCCAACACTGAAGCTTTCTTT. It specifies CASSPTQTANTEAFF.

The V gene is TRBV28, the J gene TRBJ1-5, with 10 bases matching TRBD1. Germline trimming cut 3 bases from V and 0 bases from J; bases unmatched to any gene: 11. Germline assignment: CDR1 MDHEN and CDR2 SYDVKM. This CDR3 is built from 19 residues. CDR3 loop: CASSFSPGTGDYSNQPQHF. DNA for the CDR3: TGTGCCAGCAGTTTTTCCCCGGGGACAGGGGACTATAGCAATCAGCCCCAGCATTTT.

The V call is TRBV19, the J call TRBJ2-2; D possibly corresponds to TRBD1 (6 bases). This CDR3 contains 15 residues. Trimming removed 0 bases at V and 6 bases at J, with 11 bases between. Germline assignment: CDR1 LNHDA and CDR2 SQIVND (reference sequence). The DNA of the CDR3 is TGTGCCAGTAGTATAGAGGGTTGGGGGCCCGGGGAGCTGTTTTTT. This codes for CASSIEGWGPGELFF.

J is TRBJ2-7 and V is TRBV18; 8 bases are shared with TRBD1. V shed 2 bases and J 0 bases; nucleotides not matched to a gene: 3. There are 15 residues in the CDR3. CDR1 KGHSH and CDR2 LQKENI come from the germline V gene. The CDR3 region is CASSPGTGSSYEQYF. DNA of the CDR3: TGTGCCAGCTCACCAGGGACAGGAAGCTCCTACGAGCAGTACTTC.

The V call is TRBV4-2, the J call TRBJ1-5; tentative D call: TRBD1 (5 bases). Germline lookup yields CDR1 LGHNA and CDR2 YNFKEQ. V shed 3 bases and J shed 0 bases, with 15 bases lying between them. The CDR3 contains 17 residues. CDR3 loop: CASSQQQETYSNQPQHF. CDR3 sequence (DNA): TGTGCCAGCAGCCAGCAACAGGAGACGTATAGCAATCAGCCCCAGCATTTT.

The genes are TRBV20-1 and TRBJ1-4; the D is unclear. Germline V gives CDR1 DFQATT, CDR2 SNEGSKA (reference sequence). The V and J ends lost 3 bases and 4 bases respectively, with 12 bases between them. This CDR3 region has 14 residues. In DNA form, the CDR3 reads TGCAGTGCTAGTTCTGGGCAGGTTAATGAAAAACTGTTTTTT. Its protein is CSASSGQVNEKLFF.

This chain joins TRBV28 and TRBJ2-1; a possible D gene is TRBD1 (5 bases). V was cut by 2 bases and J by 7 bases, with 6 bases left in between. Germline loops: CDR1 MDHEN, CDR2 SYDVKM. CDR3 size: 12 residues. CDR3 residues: CASSLQGNEQFF. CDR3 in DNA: TGTGCCAGCAGTTTACAGGGTAATGAGCAGTTCTTC.

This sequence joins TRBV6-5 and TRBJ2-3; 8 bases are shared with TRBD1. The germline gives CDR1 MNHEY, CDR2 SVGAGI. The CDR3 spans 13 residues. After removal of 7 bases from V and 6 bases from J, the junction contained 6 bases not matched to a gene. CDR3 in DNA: TGTGCCAGCATGCGACAGGGGCTGGATACGCAGTATTTT. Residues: CASMRQGLDTQYF.

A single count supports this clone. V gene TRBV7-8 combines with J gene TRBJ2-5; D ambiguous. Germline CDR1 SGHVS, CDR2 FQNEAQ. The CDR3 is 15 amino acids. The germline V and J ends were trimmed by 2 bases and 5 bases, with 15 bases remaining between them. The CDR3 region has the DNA TGTGCCAGCAGCTTATTGATCGGTGAGGCGGAGACCCAGTACTTC. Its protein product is CASSLLIGEAETQYF. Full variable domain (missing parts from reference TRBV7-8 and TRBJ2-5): GAGVSQSPRYKVAKRGQDVALRCDPISGHVSLFWYQQALGQGPEFLTYFQNEAQLDKSGLPSDRFFAERPEGSVSTLKIQRTQQEDSAVYLCASSLLIGEAETQYFGPGTRLLVL.

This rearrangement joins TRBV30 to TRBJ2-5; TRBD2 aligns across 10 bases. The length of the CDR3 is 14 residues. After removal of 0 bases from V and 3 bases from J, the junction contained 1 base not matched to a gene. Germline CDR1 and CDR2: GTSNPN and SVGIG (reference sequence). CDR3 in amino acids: CAWSVGLAEETQYF. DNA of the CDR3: TGTGCCTGGAGTGTTGGACTAGCGGAAGAGACCCAGTACTTC.

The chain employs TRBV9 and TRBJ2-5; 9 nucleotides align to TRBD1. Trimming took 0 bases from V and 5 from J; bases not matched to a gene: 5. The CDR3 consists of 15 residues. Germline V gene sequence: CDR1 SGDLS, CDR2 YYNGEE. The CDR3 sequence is CASSVEDRGFETQYF. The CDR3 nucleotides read TGTGCCAGCAGCGTAGAGGACAGGGGTTTCGAGACCCAGTACTTC.